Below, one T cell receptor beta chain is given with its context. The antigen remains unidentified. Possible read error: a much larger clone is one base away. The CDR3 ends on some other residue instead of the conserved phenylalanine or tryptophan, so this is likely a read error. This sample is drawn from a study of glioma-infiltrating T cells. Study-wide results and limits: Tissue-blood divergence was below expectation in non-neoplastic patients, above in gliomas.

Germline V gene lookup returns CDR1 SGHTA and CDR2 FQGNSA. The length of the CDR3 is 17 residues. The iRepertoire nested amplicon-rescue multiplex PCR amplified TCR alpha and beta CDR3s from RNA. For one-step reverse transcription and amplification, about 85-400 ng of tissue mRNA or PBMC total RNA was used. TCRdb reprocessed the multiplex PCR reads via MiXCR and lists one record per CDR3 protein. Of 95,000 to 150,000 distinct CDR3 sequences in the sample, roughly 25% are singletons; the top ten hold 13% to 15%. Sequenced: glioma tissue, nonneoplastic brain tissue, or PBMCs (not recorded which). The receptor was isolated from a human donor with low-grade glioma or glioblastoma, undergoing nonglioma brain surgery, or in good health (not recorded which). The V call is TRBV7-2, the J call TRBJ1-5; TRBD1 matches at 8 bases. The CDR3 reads CASSQGRTGRFNQPQHS. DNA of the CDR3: TGCGCCAGCAGCCAAGGACGGACAGGGAGATTCAATCAGCCCCAGCATTCT.